The clone carrying this T cell receptor beta chain was detected a few times. From the 5' RACE reads, TCRdb called clonotypes with MiXCR, one entry per CDR3 protein. The sample contains about 220,000 distinct CDR3 sequences, 3.2% of which appear only once. The entry originates in a study of T cells after yellow fever vaccination. Trimming removed 2 bases from V and 4 bases from J; junction bases left unmatched: 5. Looked up from germline, CDR1 is SGHTA and CDR2 is FQGTGA. CDR3 length equals 16 residues. The receptor was isolated from a man aged 18 to 29 who received the YFV17D yellow fever vaccine. The sequencing used CD4+ T cells sorted from PBMCs, collected 10 days after the yellow fever booster vaccination. The chain has TRBV7-3 and TRBJ2-2; 9 bases map to TRBD1. Here the CDR3 reads CASSLGTGIGTGELFF. For the CDR3, the DNA is TGTGCCAGCAGCTTAGGGACAGGGATAGGCACCGGGGAGCTGTTTTTT. Based on the CDR3 plus reference TRBV7-3 and TRBJ2-2, the full variable domain is GAGVSQTPSNKVTEKGKYVELRCDPISGHTALYWYRQSLGQGPEFLIYFQGTGAADDSGLPNDRFFAVRPEGSVSTLKIQRTERGDSAVYLCASSLGTGIGTGELFFGEGSRLTVL.